This T cell receptor beta chain was found in a study of T-cell reconstitution after alpha-beta-depleted transplantation in children. This clonotype was detected ten times or more. The germline V gene encodes CDR1 SEHNR and CDR2 FQNEAQ (reference sequence). V lost 5 bases to trimming and J lost 4 bases; unmatched junction nucleotides: 7. The CDR3 spans 16 residues. A TCRbeta library incorporating unique molecular identifiers was prepared. In TCRdb, the PCR reads were re-called with MiXCR into one record per CDR3 protein. The sample has more than 85,000 distinct CDR3 sequences; around 5.9% are singletons.

The TCR originated in a female patient between 2 and 15 years old who had a stem cell transplant for Fanconi anemia, so the T cells may come from the graft donor. The source was PBMCs, mostly from graft donor cells, collected 60 days after TCRalphabeta/CD19-depleted stem cell transplant. The chain has TRBV7-9 and TRBJ2-5; 13 bases match TRBD2. The CDR3: CASSNRLAGGTETQYF. CDR3 coding DNA: TGTGCCAGCAGCAACCGACTAGCGGGAGGAACAGAGACCCAGTACTTC. Full variable domain (outside the CDR3, taken from reference TRBV7-9 and TRBJ2-5): DTGVSQNPRHKITKRGQNVTFRCDPISEHNRLYWYRQTLGQGPEFLTYFQNEAQLEKSRLLSDRFSAERPKGSFSTLEIQRTEQGDSAMYLCASSNRLAGGTETQYFGPGTRLLVL.